The 32 T cell receptor beta chains below come from one sample, sequenced in a study of CD8 T cells in acute hepatitis C reinfection. Time point indicated: naive CD8 control sorted from an acute-time-point sample. This table comes from immunoSEQ multiplex PCR, and its TCRdb copy is limited to in-frame clones, with some not included. Here the sample spans fewer than 40,000 clones, around 85% being singletons. The sample taken for sequencing was naive CD8+ T cells from PBMCs. These receptors all stem from a woman in her late teens or twenties who spontaneously cleared hepatitis C infection.

CDR3 sequence reads: CASSPPGQGAGEAFF. The CDR3 DNA reads TGTGCCAGCTCACCGCCGGGACAGGGGGCGGGTGAAGCTTTCTTT. The chain employs TRBV18 and TRBJ1-1, with TRBD1 matching over 12 bases. Germline V gene sequence: CDR1 KGHSH, CDR2 LQKENI. There are 15 residues in the CDR3. With V trimmed by 3 bases and J by 7 bases, 6 bases remained unmatched.

This chain links TRBV6-4 with TRBJ2-7; D assignment may be TRBD1 or TRBD2 (5 bases each). V was shortened by 6 bases and J by 6 bases, with 18 bases between the two germline ends. This CDR3 region has 14 residues. CDR1 is MRHNA, CDR2 SNTAGT, per germline. DNA for the CDR3: TGTGCCAGCAGGGAGGACAAGCCCTACATCGAGCAGTACTTC. Translated: CASREDKPYIEQYF.

The chain employs TRBV6-9 and TRBJ2-7; 8 bases match TRBD1. V shed 3 bases, J shed 4 bases, and the junction held 5 bases outside the gene matches. Germline lookup yields CDR1 MNHGY and CDR2 SVAAGI. There are 14 residues in the CDR3. The chain's CDR3 is CASSYTDREYEQYF. CDR3 DNA sequence: TGTGCCAGCAGTTACACGGACAGGGAATACGAGCAGTACTTC.

The rearrangement links TRBV7-2 to TRBJ2-4; D remains unclear. This CDR3 contains 13 residues. The V end was cut by 9 bases, the J end by 3 bases, with 12 bases between. Germline V gene sequence: CDR1 SGHTA, CDR2 FQGNSA. Written as DNA, the CDR3 is TGTGCCAGACAACCAATAGACAAAAACATTCAGTACTTC. Its translation: CARQPIDKNIQYF.

The CDR3 sequence: CASSTGTSDTDTQYF. CDR3 nucleotides: TGTGCCAGCAGCACCGGGACTAGTGACACAGATACGCAGTATTTT. The V and J genes are TRBV7-2 and TRBJ2-3; 8 nucleotides align to TRBD2. Germline assignment: CDR1 SGHTA and CDR2 FQGNSA. The J segment lost 2 bases and the V segment lost 5 bases, leaving 6 bases of the junction unmatched. The CDR3 totals 15 residues.

The chain joins TRBV27 to TRBJ2-6; D unresolved. Germline values: CDR1 MNHEY, CDR2 SMNVEV (reference sequence). The CDR3 consists of 15 residues. V was cut by 3 bases and J by 4 bases, with 10 bases left in between. CDR3 protein: CASSFLPSGANVLTF. CDR3 bases: TGTGCCAGCAGTTTCTTGCCCTCGGGGGCCAACGTCCTGACTTTC. The full variable domain, its missing parts supplied by reference TRBV27 and TRBJ2-6, is EAQVTQNPRYLITVTGKKLTVTCSQNMNHEYMSWYRQDPGLGLRQIYYSMNVEVTDKGDVPEGYKVSRKEKRNFPLILESPSPNQTSLYFCASSFLPSGANVLTFGAGSRLTVL.

This rearrangement joins TRBV2 to TRBJ2-7, with TRBD1 identical over 8 bases. CDR3 length: 15 residues. The J segment lost 2 bases and the V segment lost 5 bases, leaving 8 bases of the junction unmatched. CDR1 SNHLY and CDR2 FYNNEI come from the germline V gene. The CDR3 here is CASSKQGVGTYEQYF. CDR3 sequence (DNA): TGTGCCAGCAGTAAACAGGGGGTCGGAACCTACGAGCAGTACTTC.

The genes are TRBV7-3 and TRBJ2-1, with TRBD2 identical over 14 bases. CDR3 size: 15 residues. With 3 bases clipped from V and 8 bases from J, the junction kept 3 bases outside the gene matches. CDR1 is SGHTA and CDR2 is FQGTGA in the germline V gene. CDR3 nucleotide sequence: TGTGCCAGCAGCTTCGGGACTAGCGGGAGCTATGAGCAGTTCTTC. It encodes CASSFGTSGSYEQFF.

The V and J genes are TRBV27 and TRBJ2-1, with 7 bases identical to TRBD2. The CDR3 is 13 residues long. Unmatched junction bases numbered 4, after V lost 6 bases and J lost 5 bases. Germline CDR1 and CDR2: MNHEY and SMNVEV (reference sequence). CDR3: CASRGLPHNEQFF. CDR3 DNA: TGTGCCAGCAGGGGACTACCTCACAATGAGCAGTTCTTC.

This chain joins TRBV15 and TRBJ2-3; TRBD2 aligns across 10 bases. V shed 6 bases and J 4 bases; nucleotides not matched to a gene: 13. Per germline, CDR1 LNHNV and CDR2 YYDKDF (reference sequence). This CDR3 is 17 amino acids long. In DNA form, the CDR3 reads TGTGCCACCAGTGAGGGTGGTCTAGCGGGAGAAGCAGATACGCAGTATTTT. This encodes CATSEGGLAGEADTQYF.

The chain has TRBV4-1 and TRBJ2-3, with 9 bases matching TRBD2. The CDR3 runs 17 residues. The germline V gene has CDR1 MGHRA and CDR2 YSYEKL. V was clipped by 3 bases and J by 2 bases; unmatched bases: 9. In DNA form, the CDR3 reads TGCGCCAGCAGCCAGGAGTTTGTAGCGGGAGTCACAGATACGCAGTATTTT. Its translation: CASSQEFVAGVTDTQYF.

The chain has TRBV6-1 and TRBJ2-7; possible D gene TRBD2, 5 bases. The germline CDR1 and CDR2 sequences are MNHNS and SASEGT. The germline V and J ends were trimmed by 2 bases and 3 bases, with 14 bases remaining between them. CDR3 length: 15 amino acids. Here the CDR3 reads CASSESGGVNYEQYF. CDR3 DNA: TGTGCCAGCAGTGAAAGCGGCGGCGTTAACTACGAGCAGTACTTC.

V gene TRBV6-5 combines with J gene TRBJ2-7; D may be TRBD2 (7 bases). Trimming removed 10 bases from V and 5 bases from J, with 15 bases in between. The germline V gene encodes CDR1 MNHEY and CDR2 SVGAGI. The CDR3 extends over 12 amino acids. CDR3 loop: CATRGGPHEQYF. As DNA, the CDR3 is TGTGCCACCAGGGGAGGGCCCCACGAGCAGTACTTC.

This chain uses TRBV11-2 with TRBJ1-2; D perhaps matches TRBD1 (5 bases). The ends were cut back, 5 bases at V and 8 bases at J, with 15 bases in the middle. This CDR3 spans 13 amino acids. Germline V gene lookup returns CDR1 SGHAT and CDR2 FQNNGV. CDR3 in DNA: TGTGCCAGCAGCCCGCGGGGCACTGGGGGCTACACCTTC. Its translation is CASSPRGTGGYTF.

The CDR3 protein is CASSFSEASYEQYF. For the CDR3, the DNA is TGTGCCAGCAGCTTCTCGGAGGCGAGCTACGAGCAGTACTTC. V is TRBV5-8 and J is TRBJ2-7, with a possible D match to TRBD2 (5 bases). V dropped 2 bases and J dropped 3 bases, with 12 bases sitting between them. The germline gives CDR1 SGHTS, CDR2 YDEGEE. This CDR3 comprises 14 residues.

This chain uses TRBV15 with TRBJ2-5; 15 bases line up with TRBD2. This CDR3 is built from 20 residues. Germline CDR1 is LNHNV and CDR2 is YYDKDF (reference sequence). V dropped 1 base and J dropped 2; count of bases not matched to a gene: 11. The CDR3 DNA reads TGTGCCACCAGCAGAGGAGTAGTCGGACTAGCGGGAGGGTGGCAAGAGACCCAGTACTTC. The encoded protein is CATSRGVVGLAGGWQETQYF. The complete variable domain, with remaining parts taken from reference TRBV15 and TRBJ2-5, reads DAMVIQNPRYQVTQFGKPVTLSCSQTLNHNVMYWYQQKSSQAPKLLFHYYDKDFNNEADTPDNFQSRRPNTSFCFLDIRSPGLGDTAMYLCATSRGVVGLAGGWQETQYFGPGTRLLVL.

The genes are TRBV10-1 and TRBJ2-7; 11 nucleotides match TRBD2. Germline-derived CDR1 and CDR2 are WNHNN and SYGVQD (reference sequence). The CDR3 loop spans 16 amino acids. The junction had 17 bases not matched to a gene; V was cut back by 10 bases and J by 6 bases. DNA for the CDR3: TGCGCCATTAGCGGGAGGGCCAATCTGCATCGTTGCGAGCAGTACTTC. Its translation is CAISGRANLHRCEQYF.

The chain employs TRBV6-1 and TRBJ2-7; tentative D call: TRBD1 (6 bases). Deletions cut 0 bases from V and 2 bases from J, with 8 bases between. The CDR3 sequence is 14 residues long. The germline gives CDR1 MNHNS, CDR2 SASEGT. CDR3 in amino acids: CASSEANRAYEQYF. The CDR3 nucleotides are TGTGCCAGCAGTGAAGCGAACAGGGCCTACGAGCAGTACTTC.

The V gene is TRBV5-1, the J gene TRBJ2-2, with TRBD1 matching over 9 bases. CDR3 length: 16 residues. Germline V gene sequence: CDR1 SGHRS, CDR2 YFSETQ. V was pared by 4 bases and J by 3 bases, with 7 bases of the junction left unmatched. CDR3 sequence: CASSDRDRVYTGELFF. CDR3 sequence (DNA): TGCGCCAGCAGCGACCGGGACAGGGTCTACACCGGGGAGCTGTTTTTT.

This chain connects TRBV13 to TRBJ2-1, with D possibly TRBD2 on 5 matching bases. The CDR3 is 13 residues long. Trimming removed 5 bases from V and 9 bases from J, with 14 bases in between. Germline CDR1 and CDR2: PRHDT and FYEKMQ (reference sequence). CDR3 in amino acids: CASSPPDRGEQFF. CDR3 DNA: TGTGCCAGCAGCCCCCCTGATCGGGGTGAGCAGTTCTTC.

The V and J genes are TRBV7-2 and TRBJ2-7, with a possible D match to TRBD1 (6 bases). Germline V gene lookup returns CDR1 SGHTA and CDR2 FQGNSA. The CDR3 sequence is 12 residues long. Trimming stripped 5 bases from V and 7 bases from J, with 12 bases between. This chain's CDR3 is CASSEWTEEQYF. The CDR3 DNA reads as TGTGCCAGCAGCGAGTGGACAGAAGAGCAGTACTTC.

The chain carries TRBV29-1 and TRBJ2-1; TRBD2 is a possible D gene (6 bases). CDR3 length: 16 amino acids. Germline V gene sequence: CDR1 SQVTM, CDR2 ANQGSEA. V was clipped by 5 bases and J by 7 bases, with 24 bases between them. In DNA form, the CDR3 reads TGCAGCGTTCACCGAGGGCTGGGACTCGAATGGAATGAGCAGTTCTTC. This sequence encodes CSVHRGLGLEWNEQFF.

The J gene is TRBJ2-1, the V gene TRBV27; 9 bases fit TRBD2. Germline trimming cut 5 bases from V and 8 bases from J; bases unmatched to any gene: 7. CDR3 length equals 14 residues. Germline V gene lookup returns CDR1 MNHEY and CDR2 SMNVEV (reference sequence). The CDR3 DNA reads TGTGCCAGCAGTGCCGGGACTAGCACATATGAGCAGTTCTTC. This gives the protein CASSAGTSTYEQFF.

This clone appeared a few times. Because the CDR3 is missing its conserved closing phenylalanine or tryptophan, this is likely a read error. It is unclear where the CDR3 begins or ends on the DNA, so no DNA is shown, and the CDR3 is as TCRdb lists it. The rearrangement joins TRBV19 to TRBJ1-1; TRBD1 reflects the table's D call only, with no check against the DNA. The CDR3 totals 12 residues, both ends included. The V gene's germline CDR1 is LNHDA and CDR2 SQIVND (reference sequence). CDR3 sequence reads: CASSTKPGHPLG.

The CDR3 spells CASSWTGTNQETQYF. As DNA, the CDR3 is TGTGCCAGCAGCTGGACAGGGACGAACCAAGAGACCCAGTACTTC. The rearrangement uses TRBV7-8 and TRBJ2-5; 8 nucleotides align to TRBD1. J gave up 0 bases and V 4 bases, and 4 bases lay outside the gene matches. CDR1 and CDR2 from the germline V gene are SGHVS and FQNEAQ. The CDR3 is made up of 15 amino acids.

This clone was counted only a few times. The chain carries TRBV4-1 and TRBJ2-7; D call uncertain. The CDR3 extends over 15 amino acids. Trimming cost V 2 bases and J 6 bases, with 17 bases left between them. The germline gives CDR1 MGHRA, CDR2 YSYEKL. CDR3 bases: TGCGCCAGCAGCCAATTGGGCAGGAGTTCGGGCGAGCAGTACTTC. This translates into CASSQLGRSSGEQYF.

The rearrangement joins TRBV6-5 to TRBJ1-4; perhaps TRBD1 as D (6 bases). CDR1 is MNHEY and CDR2 is SVGAGI in the germline V gene. The CDR3 is 15 amino acids. V lost 6 bases to trimming and J lost 6 bases, with 17 bases between them. This CDR3 is CASRISDSVDEKLFF. CDR3 sequence (DNA): TGTGCCAGCAGGATTTCGGACAGCGTGGATGAAAAACTGTTTTTT.

The chain employs TRBV6-1 and TRBJ2-1; unclear D gene. Germline lookup yields CDR1 MNHNS and CDR2 SASEGT. The CDR3 is made up of 13 amino acids. Trimming removed 3 bases at V and 0 bases at J, with 3 bases between. CDR3 nucleotide sequence: TGTGCCAGCAGTGACTCCTCCTACAATGAGCAGTTCTTC. Translated, it gives CASSDSSYNEQFF.

The rearrangement joins TRBV29-1 to TRBJ1-1; D unclear. V was pared by 3 bases and J by 6 bases, with 11 bases between. The CDR3 sequence is 12 residues long. Germline CDR1 is SQVTM and CDR2 is ANQGSEA. The DNA of the CDR3 is TGCAGCGTTGATGGTCCTTCGTCTGAAGCTTTCTTT. This translates into CSVDGPSSEAFF. Using reference TRBV29-1 and TRBJ1-1 for the parts outside the CDR3, the full variable domain is SAVISQKPSRDICQRGTSLTIQCQVDSQVTMMFWYRQQPGQSLTLIATANQGSEATYESGFVIDKFPISRPNLTFSTLTVSNMSPEDSSIYLCSVDGPSSEAFFGQGTRLTVV.

The chain uses TRBV5-6 and TRBJ2-7; D is uncertain. Germline CDR1 SGHDT, CDR2 YYEEEE. Trimming took 4 bases from V and 1 from J, leaving 9 bases between them. The CDR3 extends over 13 amino acids. The DNA for the CDR3 is TGTGCCAGCAGCGCCCGTAGTTCCTACGAGCAGTACTTC. This translates into CASSARSSYEQYF. Together with reference TRBV5-6 and TRBJ2-7, the CDR3 gives the full variable domain: DAGVTQSPTHLIKTRGQQVTLRCSPKSGHDTVSWYQQALGQGPQFIFQYYEEEERQRGNFPDRFSGHQFPNYSSELNVNALLLGDSALYLCASSARSSYEQYFGPGTRLTVT.

V usage is TRBV7-2 and J usage is TRBJ2-7; D may be TRBD1 or TRBD2 (5 bases each). The V end lost 3 bases, the J end lost 2 bases, and 14 bases lay between the germline ends. CDR1 is SGHTA and CDR2 is FQGNSA in the germline V gene. The CDR3 sequence is 15 residues long. The CDR3 region has the DNA TGTGCCAGCAGCTTCCTCGGGACGGGGACCTACGAGCAGTACTTC. Protein product: CASSFLGTGTYEQYF.

CDR3 DNA: TGTGCCAGCAGCTCCCAGGGGGTGACGGGTGAAAAACTGTTTTTT. This sequence encodes CASSSQGVTGEKLFF. The rearrangement uses TRBV11-2 and TRBJ1-4, with 7 positions matching TRBD1. V gave up 4 bases and J gave up 7 bases; unmatched junction bases: 9. CDR1 is SGHAT and CDR2 is FQNNGV in the germline V gene. This CDR3 region has 15 residues.